These 4 T cell receptor beta chains were all obtained from the same sample, sequenced in a study of T cell responses to AZD1222 COVID-19 vaccine. The protocol was immunoSEQ multiplex PCR, while the TCRdb copy is restricted to in-frame clones and leaves out a portion. The sample gives about 110,000 clones, more than 75% of which show up once; about 9.3% is in the top ten. The sequences come from peripheral blood, collected on day 0 of AZD1222 vaccination. The origin of the receptors is an adult in good health.

The chain couples TRBV3-1 (or the pseudogene TRBV3-2) to TRBJ1-3, with D perhaps TRBD1 (6 bases). The germline V gene has CDR1 LGHDT and CDR2 YNNKEL (reference sequence). The CDR3 is 15 amino acids. Trimming stripped 3 bases from V and 0 bases from J, with 9 bases between. The CDR3 bases are TGTGCCAGCAGCCAGGACAGTACCTCTGGAAACACCATATATTTT. Translated, it gives CASSQDSTSGNTIYF.

The chain combines TRBV10-1 with TRBJ2-1; 7 bases match TRBD2. This CDR3 region has 15 residues. V was pared by 3 bases and J by 7 bases, with 9 bases of the junction left unmatched. Per germline, CDR1 WNHNN and CDR2 SYGVQD (reference sequence). This CDR3 is CASSDGAGVENEQFF. The CDR3 DNA follows: TGCGCCAGCAGTGATGGGGCGGGAGTAGAAAATGAGCAGTTCTTC.

The CDR3 bases are TGTGCCAGCAACCGGGGGTACACAGATACGCAGTATTTT. Protein: CASNRGYTDTQYF. The V gene is TRBV6-5, the J gene TRBJ2-3, with D possibly TRBD2 on 6 matching bases. This CDR3 contains 13 residues. Germline V gene sequence: CDR1 MNHEY, CDR2 SVGAGI. Trimming left V 7 bases short and J 2 bases short, with 10 bases between.

The V call is TRBV28, the J call TRBJ1-1; the match to TRBD1 covers 7 bases. Germline V gene data show CDR1 as MDHEN and CDR2 as SYDVKM. The CDR3 length is 18 residues. The V and J ends lost 4 bases and 4 bases, in that order; junction bases with no gene match: 18. DNA of the CDR3: TGTGCCAGCAGTTCGCCCCGGGACAGTCGACCGGGGAGCACTGAAGCTTTCTTT. Amino acid sequence: CASSSPRDSRPGSTEAFF.